Reported below is one T cell receptor (beta chain). As yet, its antigen is unknown. Germline CDR1 and CDR2: DFQATT and SNEGSKA (reference sequence). This CDR3 has 15 amino acids. V lost 4 bases to trimming and J lost 8 bases, with 21 bases between them. This record belongs to a study of blood T cells in healthy people across ages. Study-wide points: Per million T cells, TCR beta diversity dropped roughly linearly as age increased. Higher naive T cell percentage went strongly together with higher TCR beta diversity.

Then a second PCR, running roughly 7 to 11 cycles, was carried out with a sample-barcoded 5' primer and a J-beta primer mix. Unique molecular identifiers of 12 random nucleotides labeled each cDNA. A single record per CDR3 protein comes from TCRdb applying MiXCR to the 5' RACE reads. The data hold about 1 million distinct CDR3 sequences, with 40% to 55% observed a single time. Sequencing was done on a sample of blood. The receptor's source is a woman aged 60-70 years in good health. The genes are TRBV20-1 and TRBJ2-1; TRBD2 is a possible D gene (6 bases). CDR3 DNA sequence: TGCAGTGCTATGGGGCGGGACTCCGCGTTTGATGAGCAGTTCTTC. It codes for CSAMGRDSAFDEQFF.